The following is a T cell receptor beta chain sequence with its context. The antigen is unknown. Donors were systemically healthy Caucasian individuals from Russia aged about 6 to 90 years. The data originate from a study of blood T cells in healthy people across ages. Study-level findings and limits: TCR beta diversity, measured per million T cells, fell in a roughly linear way with age.

The authors ran a second PCR of roughly 6 to 12 cycles using a sample-barcoded 5' primer and a J-beta primer mix. Each TCR beta cDNA got a 12-nucleotide random molecular identifier. TCRdb re-called the 5' RACE reads with MiXCR, one entry per CDR3 protein. The table lists approximately 800,000 distinct CDR3 sequences, roughly 50% of them singletons. Trimming at V came to 6 bases and at J to 6 bases, leaving 6 bases not matched to a gene. The CDR3 runs 14 residues. Source material: blood. J is TRBJ1-5 and V is TRBV12-3 or TRBV12-4, with 9 positions matching TRBD1. The clonotype was recovered from a man aged 25-45 years in good health. In nucleotides, the CDR3 is TGTGCCAGCAGCCCAGGGACAGGGCTTCAGCCCCAGCATTTT. Protein sequence: CASSPGTGLQPQHF.